This T cell receptor (beta chain) comes out of a study of long-term antiretroviral therapy in people with HIV. General study findings and limits: HIV repertoires showed narrower CDR3 length ranges than controls. Whichever time point was examined, clones expanded before ART dominated the repertoire. Although diversity increased after ART, it remained lower than in transplant donor controls.

The CDR3 length is 14 residues. V was cut by 6 bases and J by 0 bases, with 10 bases left in between. Germline CDR1 and CDR2: MNHEY and SMNVEV (reference sequence). A word on this clone: Its antigen is as yet unknown.

Sequencing relied on immunoSEQ assay v3.0, run at survey level. Some clones are missing from TCRdb's copy, which holds only in-frame ones; the method was immunoSEQ multiplex PCR. The repertoire holds around 26,000 clones, with around three quarters as singletons. Cryopreserved PBMC, at roughly 0.85-11 million per sample, were present before DNA extraction. The sequence was collected from a woman in her forties with HIV. V is TRBV27 and J is TRBJ2-3; a possible D gene is TRBD1 (5 bases). Sequencing was performed on unsorted PBMCs, taken 1.1 years before starting antiretroviral therapy. Here the CDR3 reads CASSRRVSTDTQYF. DNA for the CDR3: TGTGCCAGCAGCCGCAGGGTGAGCACAGATACGCAGTATTTT.